These 17 T cell receptor beta chains originate from one sample sequenced in a study of cytomegalovirus exposure and HLA in healthy donors. Primers for the PCR totalled 60 Vbeta and 13 Jbeta. Here immunoSEQ multiplex PCR was the method, and the copy in TCRdb shows in-frame clones only, minus some. Of 150,000 or so clones listed, 80% are singletons. What was sequenced was PBMCs. Source of these receptors: a man aged 50 or older in good health and CMV-seronegative.

The table lists this clone with a count of one. The chain uses TRBV7-3 and TRBJ1-5; D not certain. The CDR3 has 12 residues. V was trimmed by 5 bases and J by 4 bases, leaving 6 bases between them. From germline, CDR1 is SGHTA and CDR2 FQGTGA. CDR3 region: CASSPQNQPQHF. Here the CDR3 DNA reads TGTGCCAGCAGCCCACAAAATCAGCCCCAGCATTTT.

The gene calls are TRBV7-2 and TRBJ1-1; TRBD1 agrees at 7 bases. V was pared by 5 bases and J by 3 bases, with 9 bases of the junction left unmatched. In germline, CDR1 is SGHTA, CDR2 FQGNSA. The CDR3 has 15 residues. The chain's CDR3 is CASSLTRQGDTEAFF. The CDR3 DNA follows: TGTGCCAGCAGCCTCACCCGACAGGGAGACACTGAAGCTTTCTTT.

The V call is TRBV18, the J call TRBJ1-1, with TRBD1 as a possible D gene (5 bases). The length of the CDR3 is 13 residues. The V gene's germline CDR1 is KGHSH and CDR2 LQKENI. V was trimmed by 2 bases and J by 4 bases, leaving 8 bases between them. The CDR3 protein is CASSPNGGTEAFF. The CDR3 DNA reads as TGTGCCAGCTCACCAAACGGGGGCACTGAAGCTTTCTTT.

The sample holds a few counts of this clone. The rearrangement links TRBV12-5 to TRBJ1-2, with 12 bases fitting TRBD1. V lost 4 bases to trimming and J lost 2 bases; unmatched junction nucleotides: 8. The CDR3 totals 17 residues. The V gene's germline CDR1 is LGHNT and CDR2 FRNRAP. CDR3 nucleotide sequence: TGTGCTAGTGGTTCGTCCGGGACAGGGGGCTTAAACTATGGCTACACCTTC. It encodes CASGSSGTGGLNYGYTF.

The gene calls are TRBV7-9 and TRBJ2-5, with a possible D match to TRBD1 (5 bases). CDR1 and CDR2 from the germline V gene are SEHNR and FQNEAQ (reference sequence). The V end was cut by 5 bases, the J end by 5 bases, with 15 bases between. The CDR3 runs 14 residues. CDR3 DNA: TGTGCCAGCAGCCCCAACCAGGGTGGGGAGACCCAGTACTTC. This sequence encodes CASSPNQGGETQYF.

As regards this clone: Additional DNA sequences in this sample encode the identical CDR3. This chain uses TRBV9 with TRBJ1-2; 10 bases fit TRBD1. Germline CDR1 reads SGDLS; CDR2 reads YYNGEE. The length of the CDR3 is 15 residues. The junction had 2 bases not matched to a gene; V was cut back by 2 bases and J by 1 base. Here the CDR3 DNA reads TGTGCCAGCAGCGTGGGACAGGGGCTTAACTATGGCTACACCTTC. Translating it yields CASSVGQGLNYGYTF.

This clone showed up just a few times. The chain has TRBV6-4 and TRBJ2-1; 8 positions agree with TRBD2. Germline CDR1 is MRHNA and CDR2 is SNTAGT. Trimming took 3 bases from V and 1 from J; bases not matched to a gene: 2. The CDR3 has 15 residues. The CDR3 protein is CASSEAGVSYNEQFF. The CDR3 nucleotides are TGTGCCAGCAGTGAAGCGGGAGTGTCCTACAATGAGCAGTTCTTC.

V and J are TRBV19 and TRBJ1-2, with 7 nucleotides matching TRBD1. The CDR3 consists of 15 residues. V trimming: 4 bases; J trimming: 2 bases; junction bases outside the gene matches: 7. Germline CDR1 is LNHDA and CDR2 is SQIVND (reference sequence). CDR3 residues: CASSNQGVGNYGYTF. The CDR3 bases are TGTGCCAGTAGTAACCAGGGGGTAGGGAACTATGGCTACACCTTC. Complete variable domain (other parts from reference TRBV19 and TRBJ1-2): DGGITQSPKYLFRKEGQNVTLSCEQNLNHDAMYWYRQDPGQGLRLIYYSQIVNDFQKGDIAEGYSVSREKKESFPLTVTSAQKNPTAFYLCASSNQGVGNYGYTFGSGTRLTVV.

This clone came up a few times. The chain carries TRBV6-1 and TRBJ1-1; D ambiguous. The CDR3 has 13 residues. Deletions cut 8 bases from V and 1 base from J, with 11 bases between. CDR1 and CDR2 (germline): MNHNS, SASEGT. CDR3 in amino acids: CASSVFRNTEAFF. The CDR3 nucleotides read TGTGCCAGCTCTGTTTTCAGGAACACTGAAGCTTTCTTT.

The sample holds one count of this clone. The gene calls are TRBV5-1 and TRBJ2-5, with D maybe TRBD1 (5 bases). CDR3 length equals 13 residues. V dropped 3 bases and J dropped 5 bases, with 11 bases sitting between them. The germline V gene encodes CDR1 SGHRS and CDR2 YFSETQ. The CDR3 here is CASSSREEETQYF. The CDR3 DNA is TGCGCCAGCAGCTCCAGGGAAGAGGAGACCCAGTACTTC.

This chain uses TRBV30 with TRBJ2-7; a possible D gene is TRBD1 (5 bases). Trimming left V 7 bases short and J 0 bases short, with 13 bases between. Per the germline V gene, CDR1 is GTSNPN and CDR2 is SVGIG (reference sequence). The CDR3 length is 13 residues. CDR3 in amino acids: CALTHRNSYEQYF. CDR3 nucleotides: TGTGCCTTAACCCACAGGAACTCCTACGAGCAGTACTTC.

This sequence joins TRBV11-2 and TRBJ1-2, with TRBD1 identical over 10 bases. This CDR3 is built from 18 residues. J lost 8 bases, V lost 5 bases, and 20 bases had no gene match. Germline-derived CDR1 and CDR2 are SGHAT and FQNNGV. DNA of the CDR3: TGTGCCAGCAGCGAACAAAGGACAGGGGGGAAGCCTCCGCGGGGCTACACCTTC. Translation gives CASSEQRTGGKPPRGYTF.

V is TRBV9 and J is TRBJ1-5; TRBD1 agrees at 11 bases. CDR1 is SGDLS, CDR2 YYNGEE, per germline. This CDR3 region has 14 residues. Trimming took 5 bases from V and 4 from J; bases not matched to a gene: 2. The CDR3 DNA sequence: TGTGCCAGCAGTGGGACAGGGGGGAATCAGCCCCAGCATTTT. Translating gives CASSGTGGNQPQHF.

The chain joins TRBV7-8 to TRBJ1-5, with D perhaps TRBD1 (6 bases). Trimming removed 3 bases from V and 3 bases from J, with 12 bases in between. The CDR3 spans 15 residues. Germline assignment: CDR1 SGHVS and CDR2 FQNEAQ. CDR3 nucleotides: TGTGCCAGCAGCTTCGACGGGACACTCAATCAGCCCCAGCATTTT. It translates to CASSFDGTLNQPQHF.

The chain joins TRBV19 to TRBJ1-3; D is ambiguous. CDR3 length: 11 amino acids. From germline, CDR1 is LNHDA and CDR2 SQIVND (reference sequence). V was clipped by 6 bases and J by 4 bases, with 4 bases between them. This CDR3 is CASRLGNTIYF. CDR3 DNA: TGTGCCAGTAGGTTAGGAAACACCATATATTTT. Supplemented by reference TRBV19 and TRBJ1-3, the full variable domain reads DGGITQSPKYLFRKEGQNVTLSCEQNLNHDAMYWYRQDPGQGLRLIYYSQIVNDFQKGDIAEGYSVSREKKESFPLTVTSAQKNPTAFYLCASRLGNTIYFGEGSWLTVV.

V usage is TRBV15 and J usage is TRBJ1-1, with D unresolved. Germline loops: CDR1 LNHNV, CDR2 YYDKDF (reference sequence). Trimming shortened V by 5 bases and J by 1 base, and 8 bases separated the two germline ends. This CDR3 comprises 13 residues. CDR3 in amino acids: CATSEDTNTEAFF. CDR3 nucleotide sequence: TGTGCCACCAGCGAAGACACGAACACTGAAGCTTTCTTT.

J is TRBJ1-1 and V is TRBV9, with D maybe TRBD1 (6 bases). The CDR3 covers 19 residues. Trimming pared 0 bases from V and 6 bases from J, leaving 27 bases between. Germline V gene data show CDR1 as SGDLS and CDR2 as YYNGEE. The CDR3 DNA follows: TGTGCCAGCAGCGTAGCTTCGCGGCAGGGGTCCGCCATAAGCCCTGAAGCTTTCTTT. Translated: CASSVASRQGSAISPEAFF.